One T cell receptor (beta chain) is described in this entry. This clone was found once. Its recognized antigen is unknown. One base away there is no much larger clone; base qualities are not given. The data belong to a study of glioma-infiltrating T cells after dendritic cell vaccination (dated by TCRdb to 2016 to 2018). About the investigation overall: A cohort of approximately 15 glioblastoma patients from Phase I and II dendritic cell vaccination trials was included, of whom 9 were newly diagnosed and 6 had recurrent disease. In glioblastoma patients vaccinated with dendritic cells, deep sequencing of TCR beta CDR3 regions served to measure the amount of tumor-infiltrating lymphocytes and to compare repertoires between tumor and blood. Patients received autologous tumor lysate-pulsed dendritic cell vaccination between the early 2000s and the early 2010s. TCR sequencing metrics, including TIL content and tumor-blood repertoire overlap, were correlated with survival after dendritic cell vaccination. The vaccine consisted of monocyte-derived dendritic cells cultured about seven days with IL-4 and GM-CSF, then pulsed overnight with autologous tumor lysate. Each patient got three intradermal injections of the dendritic cell vaccine, spaced at biweekly intervals, in the arm below the axilla.

Findings and caveats that apply to the study as a whole: Longer time to progression and overall survival after dendritic cell vaccination were predicted by higher estimated pretreatment TIL content. The cohort was small and heterogeneous, and full blood and tumor sets were available for few patients, with initial-recurrent tumor pairs available for even fewer patients. The three-group TCR overlap response model was characterized as speculative, and prospective validation of the model was stated to be required. No direct relationship between TCR clonality and survival was found, suggesting that a diverse polyclonal response may matter.

Clipping removes 5 bases from V and 6 bases from J, with 8 as the unmatched junction base count. The CDR3 holds 15 amino acids from the cysteine to the phenylalanine. The DNA shown is the 45-base CDR3, in frame from base 1. The germline V gene supplies CDR1 SGHTA and CDR2 FQGNSA. Using the immunoSEQ assay, TCRB CDR3 regions were amplified from roughly 2.1 micrograms of genomic DNA, or from all available DNA when less than that was on hand. For multiplex PCR, 60 forward primers for TCR V beta segments and 13 reverse primers for J beta segments were used. To estimate the number of reads per starting template, synthetic control templates were added to each sample at limiting dilution. Reads of 87 bp were generated by sequencing on the Illumina HiSeq System. The published analysis was carried out like this. PCR and sequencing errors were removed by a nearest neighbor algorithm that merged closely related sequences. TCR overlap was measured as the percentage of unique tumor TCR beta sequences that were also present in the peripheral blood of the same patient. TCRdb's version of the immuneACCESS table is confined to in-frame rearrangements and falls short of the full clone set. An unresolved V gene accounts for under half of the shortfall where checked; the remainder is of unknown origin. V and J calls and clone size are copied from that table; D and trimming were computed from the DNA. The sample contains about 99,000 clones, roughly 81% of them found a single time. Jointly, the top ten make up approximately 12% of the sample.

Patients were selected for having adequate residual fresh-frozen tumor tissue and more than two years of available survival data. Although molecular status otherwise differed among the glioblastoma patients, no patient had an isocitrate dehydrogenase mutation. PBMC were collected before vaccination, two weeks after the third vaccination, and at tumor progression when it occurred. Genomic DNA was extracted with the Qiagen DNeasy Blood extraction Kit. The receptor was derived from a human donor with glioblastoma. The V and J genes are TRBV7-2 and TRBJ2-1, and 9 junctional nucleotides match TRBD2. This specimen consisted of blood, obtained before dendritic cell vaccination. The nucleotide sequence is TGTGCCAGCAGCCTAGATAGCGGGGGATCCAATGAGCAGTTCTTC. Translated, this is CASSLDSGGSNEQFF.